This entry is about one T cell receptor beta chain. The sample comes from a study of T cells after yellow fever vaccination. TCRdb re-analysed the 5' RACE reads in MiXCR, keeping a single row per CDR3 protein. The sample yields 200,000 to 300,000 distinct CDR3 sequences, 10% to 15% seen once. V lost 7 bases, J lost 3 bases, and 11 bases stayed unmatched. Looked up from germline, CDR1 is LNHNV and CDR2 is YYDKDF (reference sequence). CDR3 length equals 16 residues. This clonotype originated in a man aged 25 to 45 who received the YFV17D yellow fever vaccine. This chain links TRBV15 with TRBJ2-1; 8 bases match TRBD2. The specimen comprised CD4+ T cells sorted from PBMCs, sampled 45 days after the yellow fever booster vaccination. The CDR3 DNA reads as TGTGCCACCATCCGGGGGGGGGAGGGCCGCTACAATGAGCAGTTCTTC. It specifies CATIRGGEGRYNEQFF.